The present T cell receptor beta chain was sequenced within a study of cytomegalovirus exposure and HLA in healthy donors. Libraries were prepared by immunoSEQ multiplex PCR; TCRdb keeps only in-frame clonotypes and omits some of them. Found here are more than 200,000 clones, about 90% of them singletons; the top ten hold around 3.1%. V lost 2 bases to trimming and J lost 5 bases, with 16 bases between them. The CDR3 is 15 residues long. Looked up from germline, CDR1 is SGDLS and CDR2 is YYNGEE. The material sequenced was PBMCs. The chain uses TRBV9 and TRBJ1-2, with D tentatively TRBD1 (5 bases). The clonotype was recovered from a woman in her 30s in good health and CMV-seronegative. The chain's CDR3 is CASSVGQRVTYGYTF. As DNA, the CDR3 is TGTGCCAGCAGCGTGGGGCAGAGGGTAACATATGGCTACACCTTC.